This TCR beta chain came from a study of follicular helper T cells after annual influenza vaccination. Produced via immunoSEQ multiplex PCR; TCRdb's table is partial and in-frame only. The table shows roughly 9,000 clones, with 83% occurring only once. This CDR3 has 14 amino acids. Germline assignment: CDR1 KGHSH and CDR2 LQKENI. The V and J ends lost 2 bases and 5 bases respectively, with 12 bases between them. The time point denotes: 2014-2015 season, 7 days after vaccination. Between roughly 35 and 100 mL of blood was drawn per time point. The TCR comes from an adult who received the influenza vaccine. The chain has TRBV18 and TRBJ2-5; no clear D. This specimen was CXCR5- memory CD4+ T cells sorted from blood, taken 7 days after influenza vaccination. The CDR3: CASSPDSSGETQYF. CDR3 bases: TGTGCCAGCTCACCAGACTCGTCTGGCGAGACCCAGTACTTC.